This T cell receptor beta chain was sequenced during a study of T cell responses to AZD1222 COVID-19 vaccine. V lost 7 bases to trimming and J lost 4 bases, with 8 bases between them. Germline V gene lookup returns CDR1 SNHLY and CDR2 FYNNEI. The CDR3 totals 11 residues. In the case of this clone: Its antigen is unidentified.

Clones were sequenced by immunoSEQ multiplex PCR, and TCRdb holds only the in-frame ones, with some missing. Among some 120,000 clones listed, roughly 85% were seen once. Whole-study results and caveats: Targets within unmutated variant regions were reportedly found for nearly half of spike-specific TCRs. Spike-specific TCR breadth and depth grew following two AZD1222 doses. Vaccine-related CD4 TCRs covered spike, predominating at 160-218 and 743-854.

The J gene is TRBJ2-7, the V gene TRBV2; D possibly corresponds to TRBD1 (5 bases). This TCR was recovered from an adult in good health. The source material was peripheral blood, sampled on day 0 of AZD1222 vaccination. CDR3 in DNA: TGTGCCAGCACCAGACAGTACGAGCAGTACTTC. This sequence encodes CASTRQYEQYF.